This T cell receptor beta chain was recovered during a study of breast tumors, draining lymph nodes, adjacent tissues. General study findings and limits: Tumor repertoires ranked between lymph nodes and nontumor tissue in diversity, with V and J gene preferences. Data fit most tumor T cells coming from lymph node, expanding in tumor. The lymph node origin of tumor T cells was framed as consistent with a hypothesis, not demonstrated.

Many counts were recorded for this clonotype. Its antigen is still unknown. The V gene end was trimmed by 5 bases and the J gene end by 9 bases; junction bases not matched to a gene: 7. CDR3 length: 13 residues. Germline CDR1 reads SEHNR; CDR2 reads FQNEAQ (reference sequence). TCRdb re-derived calls from the multiplex PCR reads in MiXCR, one entry per CDR3 protein. The table lists about 63,000 distinct CDR3 sequences, less than 75% of them singletons. The receptor was derived from a female donor with breast cancer. Some clones in this sample may be carry-over from other donors' samples. The chain couples TRBV7-9 to TRBJ2-1; 7 bases are a match to TRBD1. Sequences were obtained from breast tumor tissue. The CDR3 DNA follows: TGTGCCAGCAGCGTAGACAGGGCGGGTGAGCAGTTCTTC. Protein sequence: CASSVDRAGEQFF.